This entry concerns a single TCR beta chain. These data belong to a study of blood T cell repertoires in COVID-19. Study context: COVID-19 samples from acute and convalescent phases originated in the United States, Italy and Spain. Sample material is recorded as cDNA or gDNA derived from T cells, B-cell-depleted T cells, or PBMCs.

Here immunoSEQ multiplex PCR was the method, and the copy in TCRdb shows in-frame clones only, minus some. This sample carries about 220,000 clones, about 88% of them seen once, and the ten largest clones take roughly 2%. J lost 0 bases, V lost 0 bases, and 12 bases had no gene match. This CDR3 has 21 amino acids. Per germline, CDR1 MGHRA and CDR2 YSYEKL. Sequenced input: peripheral blood. The chain joins TRBV4-1 to TRBJ2-1; 12 bases are a match to TRBD2. This TCR was sampled from a man aged 35 to 55 with active or convalescent COVID-19. DNA of the CDR3: TGCGCCAGCAGCCAAGATATGAAGACTAGCGGGGGACCGAGCTCCTACAATGAGCAGTTCTTC. Its protein product is CASSQDMKTSGGPSSYNEQFF.